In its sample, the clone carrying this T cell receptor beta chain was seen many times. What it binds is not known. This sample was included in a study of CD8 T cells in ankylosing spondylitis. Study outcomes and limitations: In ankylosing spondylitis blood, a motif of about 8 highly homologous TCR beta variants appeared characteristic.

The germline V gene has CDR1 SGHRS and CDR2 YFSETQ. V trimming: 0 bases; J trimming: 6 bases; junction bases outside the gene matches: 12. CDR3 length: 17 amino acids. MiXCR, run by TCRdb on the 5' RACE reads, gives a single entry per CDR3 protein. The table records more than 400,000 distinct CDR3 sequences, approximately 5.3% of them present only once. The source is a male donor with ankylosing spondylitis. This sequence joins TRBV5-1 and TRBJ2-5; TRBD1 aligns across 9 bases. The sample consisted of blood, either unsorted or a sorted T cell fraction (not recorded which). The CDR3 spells CASSLEPGTGSGKTQYF. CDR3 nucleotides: TGCGCCAGCAGCTTGGAACCCGGGACAGGGAGTGGAAAGACCCAGTACTTC.